The 10 T cell receptor beta chains reported below all come from one sample, sequenced in a study. One entry per CDR3 protein results from TCRdb running MiXCR on the 5' RACE reads. The sample comprises tens of thousands of distinct CDR3 sequences, 25% to 35% of which are singletons, and under 3.5% rests with the top ten. The sequenced sample consisted of tumor-infiltrating memory CD4+ T cells sorted from the breast tumor. Subset denoted: memory CD4+ T cells, CD4+CD45RO+CD25-. These receptors were taken from a female donor with breast cancer.

This chain joins TRBV5-1 and TRBJ2-3, with 7 bases that match TRBD2. The germline V gene encodes CDR1 SGHRS and CDR2 YFSETQ. The CDR3 has 15 residues. V dropped 7 bases and J dropped 4; count of bases not matched to a gene: 12. DNA for the CDR3: TGCGCCAGCCTTGATATTGCGGGAGCGGCAGATACGCAGTATTTT. It encodes CASLDIAGAADTQYF.

This clonotype appeared a few times. This chain joins TRBV4-2 and TRBJ2-3; D is unclear. Germline V gene sequence: CDR1 LGHNA, CDR2 YNFKEQ. The CDR3 is 15 amino acids. V lost 0 bases to trimming and J lost 2 bases, with 9 bases between them. In DNA form, the CDR3 reads TGTGCCAGCAGCCAAGATAGGCGGATCACAGATACGCAGTATTTT. Protein: CASSQDRRITDTQYF.

The chain joins TRBV20-1 to TRBJ2-5, with 9 bases that match TRBD2. Germline-derived CDR1 and CDR2 are DFQATT and SNEGSKA (reference sequence). J lost 4 bases, V lost 3 bases, and 6 bases had no gene match. The CDR3 is 14 residues long. CDR3 bases: TGCAGTGCTAGTAGGCGGGGGGGCCTAGAGACCCAGTACTTC. Translated, it gives CSASRRGGLETQYF.

This clonotype has more than one count but fewer than ten. This rearrangement joins TRBV12-3 or TRBV12-4 to TRBJ2-3; TRBD2 agrees at 9 bases. J lost 4 bases, V lost 3 bases, and 2 bases had no gene match. The CDR3 is 14 residues long. The DNA of the CDR3 is TGTGCCAGCAGTTTTAGCGGGGGCCCAGATACGCAGTATTTT. Protein: CASSFSGGPDTQYF.

This clonotype appeared a few times. The chain recombines TRBV10-3 with TRBJ2-7; D is possibly TRBD2 (5 bases). The V gene's germline CDR1 is ENHRY and CDR2 SYGVKD. The CDR3 covers 15 residues. V was trimmed by 5 bases and J by 2 bases, leaving 16 bases between them. The CDR3 DNA follows: TGTGCCATCAGTTCCTTGAAGGGAGCCGCCTACGAGCAGTACTTC. Translated: CAISSLKGAAYEQYF.

This clonotype has more than one count but fewer than ten. The chain recombines TRBV20-1 with TRBJ2-7, with D possibly TRBD1 on 5 matching bases. Germline assignment: CDR1 DFQATT and CDR2 SNEGSKA (reference sequence). The V gene lost 7 bases and the J gene lost 3 bases, with 16 bases spanning the gap. The CDR3 spans 13 residues. CDR3 in amino acids: CSVSGSQIYEQYF. The CDR3 nucleotides read TGCAGTGTCTCAGGGTCCCAGATCTACGAGCAGTACTTC.

In its sample, this clonotype was seen a few times. The V gene is TRBV24-1, the J gene TRBJ2-5; a possible D gene is TRBD1 (5 bases). V was shortened by 3 bases and J by 6 bases, with 10 bases between the two germline ends. The CDR3 extends over 13 amino acids. Germline V CDR1 and CDR2: KGHDR, SFDVKD. In DNA form, the CDR3 reads TGTGCCACCAGTGATGGGGCCTGGCAGACCCAGTACTTC. Protein sequence: CATSDGAWQTQYF.

This chain links TRBV6-1 with TRBJ2-3; D is perhaps TRBD1 (5 bases). In germline, CDR1 is MNHNS, CDR2 SASEGT. The V and J ends lost 6 bases and 6 bases respectively, with 13 bases between them. The CDR3 covers 13 residues. The CDR3 DNA reads as TGTGCCAGCAGACGACAGCTCTGGGATACGCAGTATTTT. It encodes CASRRQLWDTQYF.

In this sample, this clonotype turned up a few times. J is TRBJ2-3 and V is TRBV3-1; 9 bases agree with TRBD2. The CDR3 length is 16 residues. V dropped 1 base and J dropped 4; count of bases not matched to a gene: 6. Germline lookup yields CDR1 LGHDT and CDR2 YNNKEL (reference sequence). The CDR3 loop is CASSQAPAGGADTQYF. The DNA of the CDR3 is TGTGCCAGCAGCCAAGCCCCAGCGGGAGGAGCAGATACGCAGTATTTT.

This clonotype was counted only a few times. The V gene is TRBV20-1, the J gene TRBJ1-5; D not resolved. The CDR3 length is 14 residues. Per germline, CDR1 DFQATT and CDR2 SNEGSKA (reference sequence). V lost 5 bases to trimming and J lost 4 bases, with 15 bases between them. The CDR3 reads CSASPGPLNQPQHF. The CDR3 bases are TGCAGTGCTTCGCCTGGACCGCTGAATCAGCCCCAGCATTTT.